Listed below are T cell receptor beta chains from one sample, sequenced in a study of T-cell memory formation after mild COVID-19. Using its own MiXCR run on the 5' RACE reads, TCRdb lists one record per CDR3 protein. The table has about 240,000 distinct CDR3 sequences, approximately 9% seen once. The source material was PBMCs or a T cell subset sorted from them (not recorded which). The receptors were gathered from a man aged 18 to 30 who had mild COVID-19 (a few samples of this study predate the infection). Cell type and time point are not known. The CDR3 runs from the conserved cysteine through the conserved F or W. A D gene is named only where the DNA matches it firmly. Part of the rows lack a size; the others show once, few, many or a class for expanded clones.

>.|TRBD2|15|TRBJ2-3|TRBV7-2
CASSLGYGGEDTQYF
TGTGCCAGCAGCTTAGGGTACGGGGGGGAAGATACGCAGTATTTT
>few|.|18|TRBJ2-6|TRBV7-3
CASSPGRGESSGANVLTF
TGTGCCAGCAGCCCCGGCAGGGGAGAAAGCTCTGGGGCCAACGTCCTGACTTTC
>.|TRBD1|15|TRBJ1-2|TRBV9
CASSVGGTGSYGYTF
TGTGCCAGCAGCGTCGGGGGGACAGGGTCTTATGGCTACACCTTC
>few|TRBD1|15|TRBJ2-2|TRBV6-6
CASSSGTGDTGELFF
TGTGCCAGCAGTTCCGGGACAGGGGACACCGGGGAGCTGTTTTTT
>.|.|12|TRBJ1-1|TRBV12-3/TRBV12-4
CASSSDLSGAFF
TGTGCCAGCAGTTCCGATCTCTCCGGAGCTTTCTTT
>.|TRBD2|16|TRBJ2-1|TRBV18
CASSKGLAGEHNEQFF
TGTGCCAGCTCAAAAGGACTAGCGGGGGAACACAATGAGCAGTTCTTC
>.|.|10|TRBJ1-2|TRBV20-1
CSARDRGYTF
TGCAGTGCTAGAGACCGTGGCTACACCTTC
>few|TRBD1|16|TRBJ1-1|TRBV7-9
CASSFSPGTGNTEAFF
TGTGCCAGCAGCTTCTCCCCCGGGACAGGGAACACTGAAGCTTTCTTT
>.|TRBD2|14|TRBJ2-5|TRBV29-1
CSVPHSGGAETQYF
TGCAGCGTCCCCCATAGCGGGGGAGCAGAGACCCAGTACTTC
>.|.|16|TRBJ2-1|TRBV20-1
CSALTPDGSSYNEQFF
TGCAGTGCCCTCACCCCGGACGGGAGCTCCTACAATGAGCAGTTCTTC
>few|TRBD1|17|TRBJ2-2|TRBV2
CASSPPRGYIATGELFF
TGTGCCAGCAGTCCCCCCAGGGGGTATATAGCGACCGGGGAGCTGTTTTTT
>few|.|11|TRBJ1-5|TRBV2
CASSGDQPQHF
TGTGCCAGCAGCGGGGACCAGCCCCAGCATTTT
>many|.|17|TRBJ1-1|TRBV6-5
CASSYSYSGIGGTEAFF
TGTGCCAGCAGTTACTCGTATTCGGGGATCGGTGGCACTGAAGCTTTCTTT
>.|.|12|TRBJ2-3|TRBV5-1
CASSWTGDTQYF
TGCGCCAGCAGCTGGACGGGGGATACGCAGTATTTT
>.|.|15|TRBJ1-2|TRBV18
CASSQAEVTVGGYTF
TGTGCCAGCTCCCAAGCCGAAGTGACAGTTGGTGGCTACACCTTC
>few|.|16|TRBJ2-3|TRBV6-5
CASSYSIQTTTDTQYF
TGTGCCAGCAGTTACTCGATACAGACCACAACAGATACGCAGTATTTT
>few|.|15|TRBJ2-5|TRBV4-3
CASSQEQGGGETQYF
TGCGCCAGCAGCCAAGAACAGGGAGGAGGGGAGACCCAGTACTTC
>.|.|15|TRBJ2-3|TRBV6-5
CASSYEGGSTDTQYF
TGTGCCAGCAGTTACGAGGGGGGGAGCACAGATACGCAGTATTTT
>few|.|17|TRBJ1-2|TRBV7-6
CASSLENWDGGIYGYTF
TGTGCCAGCAGCTTAGAAAACTGGGACGGGGGGATCTATGGCTACACCTTC
>.|.|13|TRBJ1-2|TRBV6-5
CASRRAGAWGYTF
TGTGCCAGCAGGCGTGCAGGGGCGTGGGGCTACACCTTC
>many|.|13|TRBJ1-2|TRBV12-3/TRBV12-4
CASSFGVGYGYTF
TGTGCCAGCAGTTTTGGGGTGGGGTATGGCTACACCTTC
>few|TRBD2|17|TRBJ2-3|TRBV7-2
CASSPTGERGGPDTQYF
TGTGCCAGCAGCCCTACCGGCGAGCGGGGGGGCCCAGATACGCAGTATTTT
>.|TRBD2|18|TRBJ2-3|TRBV20-1
CSARGGAGGPSATDTQYF
TGCAGTGCTAGGGGAGGTGCGGGGGGGCCTTCCGCCACAGATACGCAGTATTTT
>.|.|16|TRBJ2-3|TRBV11-2
CASSTFRGRRTDTQYF
TGTGCCAGCAGCACCTTCAGGGGGAGGCGCACAGATACGCAGTATTTT
>.|.|14|TRBJ2-5|TRBV24-1
CATSDPGTLETQYF
TGTGCCACCAGTGACCCCGGGACTTTAGAGACCCAGTACTTC
>.|.|15|TRBJ2-3|TRBV20-1
CSASLGAQGTDTQYF
TGCAGTGCTAGCTTGGGCGCCCAAGGCACAGATACGCAGTATTTT
>few|.|15|TRBJ1-5|TRBV12-5
CASGHEWGSNQPQHF
TGTGCTAGTGGCCACGAGTGGGGTAGCAATCAGCCCCAGCATTTT
>few|TRBD1|15|TRBJ1-2|TRBV4-3
CASSHKIDRGYGYTF
TGCGCCAGCAGCCACAAGATCGACAGGGGCTATGGCTACACCTTC
>few|TRBD2|18|TRBJ2-2|TRBV12-3/TRBV12-4
CASLTPVIGGANTGELFF
TGTGCCAGCCTAACGCCCGTGATCGGGGGGGCGAACACCGGGGAGCTGTTTTTT
>few|.|17|TRBJ1-4|TRBV18
CASSPSGGFGTNEKLFF
TGTGCCAGCTCACCAAGCGGGGGCTTCGGTACTAATGAAAAACTGTTTTTT
>.|.|15|TRBJ2-1|TRBV5-8
CASSFYIRQHNEQFF
TGTGCCAGCAGTTTCTATATTAGACAGCACAATGAGCAGTTCTTC
>.|TRBD1|12|TRBJ1-4|TRBV7-2
CASRQGDEKLFF
TGTGCCAGTCGACAGGGAGATGAAAAACTGTTTTTT